This TCR beta chain appears in the sequencing data of a study of T cells after yellow fever vaccination (dated by TCRdb to the late 2010s). In terms of the full investigation: The SMART-Seq v4 Ultra Low Input RNA kit was used to prepare libraries from fractions with low cell numbers. To follow T-cell clones before and after primary and booster YFV17D yellow fever vaccination, bulk TCR alpha and beta repertoires were sequenced over time. The cohort comprised two healthy male donors, one aged 18 to 29 and one aged 30 to 40 years. Blood was drawn at multiple timepoints before and after primary and secondary immunization, with bulk PBMC replicates and cell subsets isolated. Paper-wide results and their limitations: A small share of clonotypes was detected in both CD4 and CD8 compartments, with the overlap likely arising from convergent recombination. The study included only a couple of donors, which limits how far the findings can be generalized. After the booster, most clones that had expanded after primary vaccination were detected again (around 97% of CD4 and around nine tenths of CD8), suggesting broad maintenance of memory. Computational filtering was required because FACS-sorted repertoires could contain abundant contaminating clonotypes from the bulk population. The secondary T-cell response was weaker than the primary response but faster, peaking on day 5 instead of day 15.

This clonotype was picked up many times. There is no known antigen for this receptor. Nothing much larger sits one base from this clone, and base qualities are not available. The treatment or condition label, read with the paper, signifies: live attenuated yellow fever vaccine strain. PBMCs were isolated from peripheral blood using a standard Ficoll-Paque protocol. Dynabeads CD4 and CD8 positive selection kits were used to isolate the CD4 and CD8 T-cell fractions. TriZol was used to extract RNA from bulk PBMCs, CD4 and CD8 fractions, and dextramer-positive and dextramer-negative fractions. CDR1 is given as SQVTM and CDR2 as ANQGSEA, both from the germline V gene. The CDR3 starts with the cysteine, ends with the phenylalanine, and has 14 residues. Only the CDR3 part of the read is kept: 42 bases, read in frame from the first base. The V and J ends are trimmed by 6 bases and 0 bases, leaving 12 bases between them.

TCR cDNA was synthesized by 5'RACE template switching, which introduced a universal primer site and unique molecular identifiers. cDNA synthesis was primed from both the TCR alpha and TCR beta constant segments. Libraries were amplified in two PCR steps, with sample barcodes and sequencing adapters added in the second step. Sequencing of the libraries was done on either Illumina HiSeq 2500 (2x100 bp) or NovaSeq (2x150 bp). Under the source paper's analysis protocol: Demultiplexing of reads and collapsing into UMI consensus sequences were performed with MIGEC, and V(D)J alignment was carried out with MiXCR. Using edgeR on replicate PBMC samples, clonotypes were called vaccine-responding if FDR was below 0.01 and the log2 fold change was above 5 up to day 15. Bulk clonotypes were assigned CD4 or CD8 identity according to which sequenced CD4 or CD8 repertoire held them at higher abundance. TCRdb trimmed the raw reads at Q25, called clones with MiXCR and kept productive beta chains. Each record represents a unique CDR3 protein, reported with the most common genes and DNA among its rows. These V and J calls rely on TCRdb rather than the paper's analysis. The sample table holds over 150,000 distinct CDR3 sequences, of which 6% to 7.5% were seen once. The ten largest clones capture 2.5% of the sample.

The sequence was collected from a young man who received the YFV17D yellow fever vaccine. The source material was CD4+ T cells sorted from PBMCs, sampled about 5 days after the first yellow fever vaccination. The receptor chain draws on TRBV29-1 and TRBJ2-1; the D segment cannot be called with confidence. The nucleotide sequence reads as follows: TGCAGCGTAACGAACAGAAGCTCCTACAATGAGCAGTTCTTC. Translated, it gives CSVTNRSSYNEQFF.